The clone carrying this T cell receptor (beta chain) appeared a few times. Its antigen remains unknown. This specimen belongs to a study of T cell responses to AZD1222 COVID-19 vaccine. Overall study context: Both about-4-week and about-12-week second-dose recipients were combined.

Trimming took 3 bases from V and 1 from J, leaving 5 bases between them. Germline V gene sequence: CDR1 SGHRS, CDR2 YFSETQ. The CDR3 covers 13 residues. Only in-frame clones appear in the TCRdb table, and some are missing; sequencing was by immunoSEQ multiplex PCR. The sample holds some 180,000 clones, roughly 90% seen once. Findings of the study overall: Dominant CD4 TCR responses targeted spike regions 160-218 and 743-854. Of the AZD1222 recipients, only 5 or 6 were seropositive at baseline. Donors, mostly white British, included more females; clonal diversity was possibly underestimated.

The rearrangement joins TRBV5-1 to TRBJ2-1; D not certain. The source material was peripheral blood, sampled on day 0 of AZD1222 vaccination. This sequence was found in an adult in good health. The CDR3: CASSSGSYNEQFF. In DNA form, the CDR3 reads TGCGCCAGCAGCTCAGGTTCCTACAATGAGCAGTTCTTC.